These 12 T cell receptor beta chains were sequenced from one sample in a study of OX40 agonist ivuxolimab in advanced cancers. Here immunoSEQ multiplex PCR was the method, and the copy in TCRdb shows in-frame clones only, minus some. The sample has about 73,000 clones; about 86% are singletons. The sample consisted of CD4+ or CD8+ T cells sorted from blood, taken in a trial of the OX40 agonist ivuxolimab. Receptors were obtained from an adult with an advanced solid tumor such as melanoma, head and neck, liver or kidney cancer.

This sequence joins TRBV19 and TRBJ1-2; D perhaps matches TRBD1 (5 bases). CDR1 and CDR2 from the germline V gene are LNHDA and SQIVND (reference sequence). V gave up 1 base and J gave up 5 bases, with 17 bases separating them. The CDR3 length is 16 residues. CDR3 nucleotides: TGTGCCAGTAGTATAGGCTCCAGGGAACAGCGATATGGCTACACCTTC. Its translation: CASSIGSREQRYGYTF.

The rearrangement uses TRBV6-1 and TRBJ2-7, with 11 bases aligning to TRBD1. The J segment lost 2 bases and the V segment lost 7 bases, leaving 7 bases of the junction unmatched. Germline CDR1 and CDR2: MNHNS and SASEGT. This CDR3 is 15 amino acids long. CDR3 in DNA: TGTGCCAGCAAGAATCCGGGACAGGGGGCCTACGAGCAGTACTTC. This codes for CASKNPGQGAYEQYF.

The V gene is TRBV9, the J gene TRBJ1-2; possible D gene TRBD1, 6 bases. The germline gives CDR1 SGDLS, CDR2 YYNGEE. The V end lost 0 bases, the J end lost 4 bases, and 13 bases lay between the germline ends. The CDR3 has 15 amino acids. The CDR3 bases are TGTGCCAGCAGCGTAGGGTGGGGGGCGAGCTATGGCTACACCTTC. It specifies CASSVGWGASYGYTF.

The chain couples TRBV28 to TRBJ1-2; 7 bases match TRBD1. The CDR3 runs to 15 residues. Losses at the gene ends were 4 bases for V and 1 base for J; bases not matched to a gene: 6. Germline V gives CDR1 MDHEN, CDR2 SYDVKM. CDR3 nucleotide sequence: TGTGCCAGCAGTTCACCGGGACAGATTAACTATGGCTACACCTTC. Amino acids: CASSSPGQINYGYTF.

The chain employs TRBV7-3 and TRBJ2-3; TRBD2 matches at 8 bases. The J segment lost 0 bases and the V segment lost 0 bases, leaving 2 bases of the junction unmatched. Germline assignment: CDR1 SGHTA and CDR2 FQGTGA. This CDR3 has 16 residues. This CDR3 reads CASSLTSGMSTDTQYF. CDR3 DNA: TGTGCCAGCAGCTTAACTAGCGGGATGAGCACAGATACGCAGTATTTT.

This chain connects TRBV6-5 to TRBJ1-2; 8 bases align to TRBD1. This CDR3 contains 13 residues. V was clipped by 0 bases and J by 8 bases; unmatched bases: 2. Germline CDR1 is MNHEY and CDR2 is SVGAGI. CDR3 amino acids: CASSYSTGVGYTF. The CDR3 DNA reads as TGTGCCAGCAGTTACTCGACAGGGGTAGGCTACACCTTC.

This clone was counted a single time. The CDR3 DNA follows: TGTGCCAGCAGCTTGGGGACTATCTACGAGCAGTACTTC. Translating it yields CASSLGTIYEQYF. The chain is built from TRBV7-2 and TRBJ2-7, with TRBD2 matching over 7 bases. The CDR3 extends over 13 amino acids. Losses at the gene ends were 3 bases for V and 3 bases for J; bases not matched to a gene: 2. The germline V gene encodes CDR1 SGHTA and CDR2 FQGNSA. The full variable domain, its missing parts supplied by reference TRBV7-2 and TRBJ2-7, is GAGVSQSPSNKVTEKGKDVELRCDPISGHTALYWYRQSLGQGLEFLIYFQGNSAPDKSGLPSDRFSAERTGGSVSTLTIQRTQQEDSAVYLCASSLGTIYEQYFGPGTRLTVT.

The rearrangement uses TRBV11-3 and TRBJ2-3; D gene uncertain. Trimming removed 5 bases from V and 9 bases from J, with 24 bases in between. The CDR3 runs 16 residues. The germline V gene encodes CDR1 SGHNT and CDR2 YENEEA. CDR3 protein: CASSLDSGLRIGTQYF. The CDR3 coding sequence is TGTGCCAGCAGCCTGGATTCCGGGCTCCGGATTGGCACGCAGTATTTT.

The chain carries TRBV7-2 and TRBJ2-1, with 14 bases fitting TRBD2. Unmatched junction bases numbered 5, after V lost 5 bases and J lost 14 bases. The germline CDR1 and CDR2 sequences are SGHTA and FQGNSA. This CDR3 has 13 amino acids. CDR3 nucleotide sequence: TGTGCCAGCAGCCTTGGACTAGCGGGGGGCAAGTTCTTC. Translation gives CASSLGLAGGKFF.

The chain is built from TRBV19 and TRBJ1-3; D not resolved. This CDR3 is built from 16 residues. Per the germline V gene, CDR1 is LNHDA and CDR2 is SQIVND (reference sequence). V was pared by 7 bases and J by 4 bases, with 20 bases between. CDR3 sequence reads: CASTPWERAAGNTIYF. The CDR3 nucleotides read TGTGCCAGTACCCCCTGGGAGCGGGCGGCCGGAAACACCATATATTTT.

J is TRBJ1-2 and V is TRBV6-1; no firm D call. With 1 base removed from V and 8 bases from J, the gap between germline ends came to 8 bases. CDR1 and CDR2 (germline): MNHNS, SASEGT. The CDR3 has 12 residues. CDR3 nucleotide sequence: TGTGCCAGCAGTGAAGACACGGTCGGCTACACCTTC. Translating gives CASSEDTVGYTF.

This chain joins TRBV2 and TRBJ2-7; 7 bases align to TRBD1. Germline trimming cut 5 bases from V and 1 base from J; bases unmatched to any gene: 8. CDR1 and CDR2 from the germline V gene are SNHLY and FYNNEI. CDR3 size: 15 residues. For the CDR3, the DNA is TGTGCCAGCAGTTACCAGGGGGTAGGGTCCTACGAGCAGTACTTC. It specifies CASSYQGVGSYEQYF.